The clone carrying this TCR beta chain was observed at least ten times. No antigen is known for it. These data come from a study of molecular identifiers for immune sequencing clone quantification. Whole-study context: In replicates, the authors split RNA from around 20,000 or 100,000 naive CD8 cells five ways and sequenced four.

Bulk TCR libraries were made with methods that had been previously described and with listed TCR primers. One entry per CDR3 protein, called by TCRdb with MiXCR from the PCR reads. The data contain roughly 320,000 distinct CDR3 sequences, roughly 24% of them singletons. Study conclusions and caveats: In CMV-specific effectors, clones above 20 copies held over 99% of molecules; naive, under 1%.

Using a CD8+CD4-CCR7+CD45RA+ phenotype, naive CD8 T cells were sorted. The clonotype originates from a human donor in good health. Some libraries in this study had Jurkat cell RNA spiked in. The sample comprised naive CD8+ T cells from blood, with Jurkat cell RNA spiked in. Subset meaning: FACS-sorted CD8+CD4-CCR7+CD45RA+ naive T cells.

The CDR3 loop reads CATSRSQGAVGQHF. CDR3 coding DNA: TGTGCCACCAGCAGATCGCAGGGGGCGGTAGGCCAGCATTTT. The chain joins TRBV15 to TRBJ1-5; 8 bases line up with TRBD1. Per germline, CDR1 LNHNV and CDR2 YYDKDF (reference sequence). The CDR3 covers 14 residues. J gave up 12 bases and V 2 bases, and 9 bases lay outside the gene matches. Supplemented by reference TRBV15 and TRBJ1-5, the full variable domain reads DAMVIQNPRYQVTQFGKPVTLSCSQTLNHNVMYWYQQKSSQAPKLLFHYYDKDFNNEADTPDNFQSRRPNTSFCFLDIRSPGLGDTAMYLCATSRSQGAVGQHFGDGTRLSIL.